This T cell receptor (beta chain) was recovered during a study of T cells after yellow fever vaccination. Study overall: Where fractions had low cell numbers, libraries were prepared from them with the SMART-Seq v4 Ultra Low Input RNA kit.

TCRdb redid the calling of the 5' RACE reads with MiXCR, one entry per CDR3 protein. The sample lists about 320,000 distinct CDR3 sequences, approximately 12% occurring once. This clonotype was picked up many times. Its antigen remains unidentified. Study observations and caveats: The appearance of a small share of clonotypes in both CD4 and CD8 compartments was observed. The booster response re-showed most primary clones: about 96% CD4, almost 90% CD8.

With 7 bases removed from V and 4 bases from J, the gap between germline ends came to 14 bases. CDR3 length: 13 amino acids. Germline CDR1 and CDR2: SGHRS and YFSETQ. This specimen consisted of CD4+ T cells sorted from PBMCs, obtained 45 days after the yellow fever booster vaccination. The sequence was obtained from a man aged 18 to 30 who received the YFV17D yellow fever vaccine. This rearrangement joins TRBV5-1 to TRBJ1-1; D is undetermined. CDR3 DNA: TGCGCCAGCTCAACCCTGGGAGGCACTGAAGCTTTCTTT. Translated, it gives CASSTLGGTEAFF.